Shown below are 32 T cell receptor beta chains from a single sample sequenced in a study of blood T cell repertoires in COVID-19. Repertoires were generated with immunoSEQ multiplex PCR, while TCRdb's copy carries only in-frame clones and drops some. The table records just under 350,000 clones, roughly 86% of them present only once. Input material: peripheral blood. The receptor set was obtained from a woman aged 70-85 years with COVID-19, enrolled during active disease.

This rearrangement joins TRBV6-5 to TRBJ2-5; a possible D gene is TRBD1 (6 bases). V was clipped by 6 bases and J by 2 bases, with 16 bases between them. The CDR3 totals 15 residues. Per the germline V gene, CDR1 is MNHEY and CDR2 is SVGAGI. CDR3 residues: CASSPDRNIQETQYF. The CDR3 DNA follows: TGTGCCAGCAGCCCCGACAGGAATATACAAGAGACCCAGTACTTC.

V is TRBV18 and J is TRBJ2-3; 9 bases match TRBD2. J was trimmed by 4 bases and V by 5 bases; bases with no gene match: 4. In germline, CDR1 is KGHSH, CDR2 LQKENI. The CDR3 is 14 amino acids. CDR3: CASSLAGAADTQYF. In DNA form, the CDR3 reads TGTGCCAGCTCATTAGCGGGGGCGGCAGATACGCAGTATTTT.

The rearrangement links TRBV24-1 to TRBJ2-2; D possibly corresponds to TRBD2 (6 bases). V was clipped by 5 bases and J by 6 bases, with 9 bases between them. The germline CDR1 and CDR2 sequences are KGHDR and SFDVKD. This CDR3 spans 13 amino acids. The CDR3 DNA sequence: TGTGCCACCAGTGCTACTAGCCCCGGGGAGCTGTTTTTT. Its protein product is CATSATSPGELFF.

The V and J genes are TRBV15 and TRBJ1-2; 8 positions match TRBD1. The CDR3 covers 17 residues. V lost 0 bases and J lost 4; bases outside the gene matches: 10. CDR1 and CDR2 (germline): LNHNV, YYDKDF (reference sequence). CDR3 loop: CATSRDQGAFFVYGYTF. CDR3 sequence (DNA): TGTGCCACCAGCAGAGATCAGGGGGCCTTCTTTGTCTATGGCTACACCTTC.

The CDR3 sequence is CASSQDSGGFNQPQHF. The CDR3 nucleotides are TGCGCCAGCAGCCAAGATTCAGGGGGTTTCAATCAGCCCCAGCATTTT. V and J are TRBV4-3 and TRBJ1-5, with TRBD1 identical over 7 bases. After removal of 0 bases from V and 3 bases from J, the junction contained 5 bases not matched to a gene. Germline-derived CDR1 and CDR2 are LGHNA and YSLEER. The CDR3 runs to 16 residues.

This clone turned up a few times. The chain carries TRBV27 and TRBJ1-2; tentative D call: TRBD1 (5 bases). Trimming took off 4 bases at V and 7 bases at J, with 16 bases between the two ends. CDR1 is MNHEY, CDR2 SMNVEV, per germline (reference sequence). The CDR3 extends over 14 amino acids. Written as DNA, the CDR3 is TGTGCCAGCAGTTCCCAGGAGGGGCATGGTGGCTACACCTTC. This encodes CASSSQEGHGGYTF.

The chain has TRBV5-5 and TRBJ2-5; TRBD2 aligns across 7 bases. This CDR3 has 14 residues. CDR1 SGHKS and CDR2 YYEKEE come from the germline V gene (reference sequence). The V segment lost 4 bases and the J segment 5 bases; nucleotides outside the gene matches: 8. CDR3 DNA sequence: TGTGCCAGCAGCCAGCCTATGGGGGGGGAGACCCAGTACTTC. Protein: CASSQPMGGETQYF.

CDR3 region: CASTARRTGNEKLFF. Here the CDR3 DNA reads TGTGCCAGCACAGCTCGGAGGACGGGTAATGAAAAACTGTTTTTT. V usage is TRBV6-5 and J usage is TRBJ1-4; no definite D call. V was trimmed by 7 bases and J by 4 bases, leaving 16 bases between them. The CDR3 sequence is 15 residues long. CDR1 is MNHEY, CDR2 SVGAGI, per germline.

This chain joins TRBV6-5 and TRBJ1-5; D is perhaps TRBD1 (6 bases). Trimming took 6 bases from V and 2 from J, leaving 14 bases between them. The CDR3 contains 15 residues. The germline CDR1 and CDR2 sequences are MNHEY and SVGAGI. CDR3 bases: TGTGCCAGCAGACCTACAGGGTGGCGCAATCAGCCCCAGCATTTT. Its protein is CASRPTGWRNQPQHF.

The chain recombines TRBV24-1 with TRBJ2-7; 8 bases are shared with TRBD1. The germline V gene has CDR1 KGHDR and CDR2 SFDVKD. CDR3 length: 13 residues. V trimming: 5 bases; J trimming: 6 bases; junction bases outside the gene matches: 5. CDR3 protein: CATSALDRVEQYF. The CDR3 DNA reads as TGTGCCACCAGTGCCCTGGACAGGGTCGAGCAGTACTTC.

This clone has just one count. The chain combines TRBV11-3 with TRBJ2-5; 11 nucleotides match TRBD1. The CDR3 loop spans 15 amino acids. Germline V lookup: CDR1 SGHNT, CDR2 YENEEA. V was pared by 5 bases and J by 5 bases, with 7 bases of the junction left unmatched. For the CDR3, the DNA is TGTGCCAGCAGCCTCGGACAGGGGGCGTTTGAGACCCAGTACTTC. It is translated as CASSLGQGAFETQYF. The whole variable domain, remainder taken from reference TRBV11-3 and TRBJ2-5, is EAGVVQSPRYKIIEKKQPVAFWCNPISGHNTLYWYLQNLGQGPELLIRYENEEAVDDSQLPKDRFSAERLKGVDSTLKIQPAELGDSAVYLCASSLGQGAFETQYFGPGTRLLVL.

CDR3 in DNA: TGTGCCAGCAGTTTTTCAGGGGTCTATGGCTACACCTTC. Its protein product is CASSFSGVYGYTF. The V gene is TRBV28, the J gene TRBJ1-2; D may be TRBD1 (6 bases). Looked up from germline, CDR1 is MDHEN and CDR2 is SYDVKM. The CDR3 loop spans 13 amino acids. Trimming removed 3 bases at V and 4 bases at J, with 9 bases between.

J is TRBJ2-1 and V is TRBV5-1; TRBD1 aligns across 8 bases. The V and J ends lost 3 bases and 8 bases, in that order; junction bases with no gene match: 4. Germline lookup yields CDR1 SGHRS and CDR2 YFSETQ. CDR3 length equals 13 residues. CDR3: CASSSDRVDEQFF. The DNA of the CDR3 is TGCGCCAGCAGCTCGGACAGGGTCGATGAGCAGTTCTTC.

The chain links TRBV12-5 to TRBJ2-3; 9 bases map to TRBD2. CDR3 size: 17 residues. CDR1 is LGHNT, CDR2 FRNRAP, per germline. With V trimmed by 2 bases and J by 2 bases, 8 bases remained unmatched. CDR3 protein: CASGLRPLAGVTDTQYF. DNA of the CDR3: TGTGCTAGTGGTTTGCGACCATTAGCGGGGGTCACAGATACGCAGTATTTT.

The chain joins TRBV29-1 to TRBJ2-4, with D hard to call. This CDR3 spans 12 amino acids. Germline CDR1 and CDR2: SQVTM and ANQGSEA. V lost 6 bases and J 0 bases, leaving 6 bases between the germline ends. As DNA, the CDR3 is TGCAGCGTCCCCCTAGCCAAAAACATTCAGTACTTC. Protein product: CSVPLAKNIQYF. The full variable domain, in which reference TRBV29-1 and TRBJ2-4 provide the parts outside the CDR3, is SAVISQKPSRDICQRGTSLTIQCQVDSQVTMMFWYRQQPGQSLTLIATANQGSEATYESGFVIDKFPISRPNLTFSTLTVSNMSPEDSSIYLCSVPLAKNIQYFGAGTRLSVL.

V and J are TRBV11-2 and TRBJ2-7; D gene unclear. V dropped 6 bases and J dropped 5 bases, with 11 bases sitting between them. CDR3 length: 12 residues. Germline V lookup: CDR1 SGHAT, CDR2 FQNNGV. CDR3 sequence reads: CASSPTVHEQYF. The CDR3 DNA reads TGTGCCAGCAGTCCTACCGTCCACGAGCAGTACTTC.

The V gene is TRBV27, the J gene TRBJ2-7, with 8 positions matching TRBD2. Germline trimming cut 4 bases from V and 0 bases from J; bases unmatched to any gene: 8. The V gene's germline CDR1 is MNHEY and CDR2 SMNVEV (reference sequence). The CDR3 runs to 16 residues. CDR3 nucleotide sequence: TGTGCCAGCAGTTGGGGCGGGGGGCCCAGCTCCTACGAGCAGTACTTC. This gives the protein CASSWGGGPSSYEQYF.

The chain links TRBV9 to TRBJ1-2, with TRBD1 matching 7 bases. Per the germline V gene, CDR1 is SGDLS and CDR2 is YYNGEE. J gave up 5 bases and V 2 bases, and 6 bases lay outside the gene matches. CDR3 size: 14 residues. In nucleotides, the CDR3 is TGTGCCAGCAGCGTGGGGACAGATAAGTATGGCTACACCTTC. Translation gives CASSVGTDKYGYTF. Drawing the rest from reference TRBV9 and TRBJ1-2, the complete variable domain is DSGVTQTPKHLITATGQRVTLRCSPRSGDLSVYWYQQSLDQGLQFLIQYYNGEERAKGNILERFSAQQFPDLHSELNLSSLELGDSALYFCASSVGTDKYGYTFGSGTRLTVV.

This chain connects TRBV6-5 to TRBJ2-7, with D unresolved. The germline CDR1 and CDR2 sequences are MNHEY and SVGAGI. The CDR3 length is 13 residues. V was cut by 4 bases and J by 3 bases, with 10 bases left in between. The CDR3 bases are TGTGCCAGCAGTTCCCCGGTTGACTACGAGCAGTACTTC. Protein sequence: CASSSPVDYEQYF.

The V gene is TRBV2, the J gene TRBJ1-2; 8 bases are a match to TRBD1. J gave up 6 bases and V 7 bases, and 10 bases lay outside the gene matches. Germline V gene sequence: CDR1 SNHLY, CDR2 FYNNEI. The CDR3 has 14 amino acids. CDR3: CASTPDRERNGYTF. The CDR3 DNA reads as TGTGCCAGCACCCCGGACAGGGAGAGAAATGGCTACACCTTC.

In this sample, this clone turned up once. The chain has TRBV28 and TRBJ1-1; weak D call: TRBD1 (5 bases). Trimming took off 6 bases at V and 8 bases at J, with 16 bases between the two ends. CDR1 is MDHEN and CDR2 is SYDVKM in the germline V gene. The CDR3 totals 13 residues. The DNA for the CDR3 is TGTGCCAGCAGCGTGGGGCCGAAATACGAAGCTTTCTTT. It translates to CASSVGPKYEAFF.

The table lists this clone with a few counts. The V and J genes are TRBV30 and TRBJ1-1; no clear D gene. V was shortened by 0 bases and J by 6 bases, with 8 bases between the two germline ends. The CDR3 spans 12 residues. Germline V gene lookup returns CDR1 GTSNPN and CDR2 SVGIG (reference sequence). This CDR3 reads CAWSVGLAEAFF. The CDR3 DNA is TGTGCCTGGAGTGTGGGCCTCGCTGAAGCTTTCTTT.

The chain links TRBV5-1 to TRBJ1-2, with 8 bases matching TRBD1. This CDR3 spans 14 amino acids. CDR1 is SGHRS and CDR2 is YFSETQ in the germline V gene. After removal of 1 base from V and 6 bases from J, the junction contained 5 bases not matched to a gene. DNA for the CDR3: TGCGCCAGCAGCTTGAATCAGGGGGCCGATGGCTACACCTTC. It codes for CASSLNQGADGYTF.

The V and J genes are TRBV13 and TRBJ1-1; TRBD1 is a possible D gene (6 bases). CDR1 and CDR2 from the germline V gene are PRHDT and FYEKMQ (reference sequence). Deletions cut 5 bases from V and 0 bases from J, with 22 bases between. The CDR3 has 18 residues. The CDR3 sequence: CASSPWPGGGTLNTEAFF. The CDR3, as DNA: TGTGCCAGCAGCCCCTGGCCTGGCGGGGGCACATTGAACACTGAAGCTTTCTTT.

V and J are TRBV2 and TRBJ1-5, with 7 bases that match TRBD1. The CDR3 loop spans 16 amino acids. Germline-derived CDR1 and CDR2 are SNHLY and FYNNEI. The ends lost 5 bases at V and 4 bases at J; junction bases unmatched: 11. The CDR3 bases are TGTGCCAGCAGTCCAGAAACAGGGGTGGGGAATCAGCCCCAGCATTTT. Translation: CASSPETGVGNQPQHF. Supplemented by reference TRBV2 and TRBJ1-5, the full variable domain reads EPEVTQTPSHQVTQMGQEVILRCVPISNHLYFYWYRQILGQKVEFLVSFYNNEISEKSEIFDDQFSVERPDGSNFTLKIRSTKLEDSAMYFCASSPETGVGNQPQHFGDGTRLSIL.

The chain is built from TRBV10-3 and TRBJ2-7, with D maybe TRBD1 (5 bases). The germline V and J ends were trimmed by 3 bases and 1 base, with 10 bases remaining between them. The length of the CDR3 is 14 residues. Germline CDR1 and CDR2: ENHRY and SYGVKD. The CDR3 protein is CAISDLQVSYEQYF. The CDR3 DNA reads as TGTGCCATCAGTGATTTACAGGTATCCTACGAGCAGTACTTC.

The chain carries TRBV7-8 and TRBJ2-7; the match to TRBD2 covers 14 bases. Trimming at V came to 5 bases and at J to 1 base, leaving 4 bases not matched to a gene. The CDR3 loop spans 16 amino acids. The germline CDR1 and CDR2 sequences are SGHVS and FQNEAQ. DNA of the CDR3: TGTGCCAGCAGCCAGGGACTAGCGGGGGTGTCCTACGAGCAGTACTTC. Its translation: CASSQGLAGVSYEQYF.

This clone came up once. The chain links TRBV18 to TRBJ1-1; 9 nucleotides align to TRBD1. The junction had 6 bases not matched to a gene; V was cut back by 7 bases and J by 0 bases. The CDR3 is 15 amino acids. Germline assignment: CDR1 KGHSH and CDR2 LQKENI. Written as DNA, the CDR3 is TGTGCCAGCTTATGGACAGGGGTTATGAACACTGAAGCTTTCTTT. Protein sequence: CASLWTGVMNTEAFF.

The chain's CDR3 is CASSLGDRVTEALYF. As DNA, the CDR3 is TGTGCCAGCAGTTTAGGGGACAGGGTCACCGAAGCTCTGTACTTC. V is TRBV28 and J is TRBJ2-4; 9 nucleotides line up with TRBD1. CDR1 and CDR2 (germline): MDHEN, SYDVKM. The CDR3 extends over 15 amino acids. The ends lost 2 bases at V and 15 bases at J; junction bases unmatched: 14.

This clone turned up a few times. The chain is built from TRBV24-1 and TRBJ2-5; TRBD1 matches 8 bases. In germline, CDR1 is KGHDR, CDR2 SFDVKD. Trimming took 1 base from V and 4 from J; bases not matched to a gene: 7. This CDR3 contains 16 residues. This chain's CDR3 is CATSDFGQGMVETQYF. In nucleotides, the CDR3 is TGTGCCACCAGTGATTTTGGACAGGGCATGGTAGAGACCCAGTACTTC.

This chain joins TRBV19 and TRBJ2-7; 11 nucleotides match TRBD2. This CDR3 is built from 18 residues. J lost 0 bases, V lost 5 bases, and 12 bases had no gene match. Germline assignment: CDR1 LNHDA and CDR2 SQIVND (reference sequence). In nucleotides, the CDR3 is TGTGCCAGTAGTCCCACAATAACTAGCGGGGGTGCCTCCTACGAGCAGTACTTC. Its protein product is CASSPTITSGGASYEQYF.

Worth noting for this clone: The same CDR3 is also encoded by other DNA sequences in this sample. V gene TRBV6-5 combines with J gene TRBJ1-4; D perhaps matches TRBD1 (5 bases). CDR1 and CDR2 from the germline V gene are MNHEY and SVGAGI. The V end was cut by 0 bases, the J end by 0 bases, with 5 bases between. This CDR3 comprises 15 residues. CDR3 nucleotide sequence: TGTGCCAGCAGTTACTCGACAGCAACTAATGAAAAACTGTTTTTT. The encoded protein is CASSYSTATNEKLFF.